Listed below are T cell receptor beta chains from one sample, sequenced in a study of T cells in narcolepsy. Profiled with immunoSEQ multiplex PCR; TCRdb holds only in-frame clones, not every one. The data show over 10,000 clones, about 88% seen once. Sequencing was carried out using CD45RA- memory CD4+ T cells from PBMCs. All receptors come from a human donor with narcolepsy. Both conserved end residues are part of each CDR3. The D gene is left open where the match is weak. Where a row states a size, it is once, few, many or the class of an expanded clone; other rows omit it.

D gene | clone size | J gene | V gene | CDR3 DNA | CDR3 protein
- | - | TRBJ1-1 | TRBV4-1 | TGCGCCAGCAGCCGGGGGCAGGGACAACCTCTTACTTTCTTT | CASSRGQGQPLTFF
- | - | TRBJ1-4 | TRBV6-1 | TGTGCCAGCGGGTGGGGGGGCGGAGGTGAAAAACTGTTTTTT | CASGWGGGGEKLFF
TRBD1 | - | TRBJ1-4 | TRBV7-9 | TGTGCCAGCAGCTTTGAATGGACAGGGGATAATGAAAAACTGTTTTTT | CASSFEWTGDNEKLFF
- | - | TRBJ2-7 | TRBV5-5 | TGTGCCAGCAGCTTTCGCTCCTACGAGCAGTACTTC | CASSFRSYEQYF
TRBD2 | - | TRBJ2-1 | TRBV5-1 | TGCGCCAGCAGCTCTCTAGCGGGGTACAATGAGCAGTTCTTC | CASSSLAGYNEQFF
TRBD2 | - | TRBJ2-2 | TRBV7-3 | TGTGCCAGCAGCTCCGGGACTAGCGGATCCGGGGAGCTGTTTTTT | CASSSGTSGSGELFF
TRBD2 | - | TRBJ2-1 | TRBV11-3 | TGTGCCAGCAGCGCCGATAGCGGGAGGAATGAGCAGTTCTTC | CASSADSGRNEQFF
- | - | TRBJ1-2 | TRBV5-6 | TGTGCCAGCAGCTTGGTGGGGGGAGGTGGCTACACCTTC | CASSLVGGGGYTF
- | - | TRBJ2-5 | TRBV19 | TGTGCCAGTAGTATTTACCCTAATTTCGACAGGATAGAGACCCAGTACTTC | CASSIYPNFDRIETQYF
- | - | TRBJ2-2 | TRBV5-1 | TGCGCCAGCAGTACAGAGAACACCGGGGAGCTGTTTTTT | CASSTENTGELFF
TRBD1 | - | TRBJ1-5 | TRBV28 | TGCGCCCACTCGACAGGGGACGGGACCCTGCCCCAGCATTTT | CAHSTGDGTLPQHF
TRBD2 | - | TRBJ2-7 | TRBV23-1 | TGCGCCGGCAGTCAACGGGAGGAGGCCTACGAGCAGTACTTC | CAGSQREEAYEQYF
TRBD1 | - | TRBJ1-2 | TRBV7-6 | TGTGCCAGCAGCTTAGGGTCCCCCGGACAGGGCCAAGGCTACACCTTC | CASSLGSPGQGQGYTF
- | few | TRBJ1-4 | TRBV4-1 | TGCGCCAGCAGCCGCGATAATGGGGGCTATGGTGAAAAACTGTTTTTT | CASSRDNGGYGEKLFF
- | - | TRBJ2-2 | TRBV13 | TGTGCCAGCAGCTTCGGGCAGGGCAACACCGGGGAGCTGTTTTTT | CASSFGQGNTGELFF
- | - | TRBJ2-2 | TRBV6-5 | TGTGCCAGCAGTTACGACAGCCTGAACGCCGGGGAGCTGTTTTTT | CASSYDSLNAGELFF
TRBD2 | - | TRBJ2-7 | TRBV18 | TGTGCCAGCGGAACTAGCGGGAGCAACGAGCAGTACTTC | CASGTSGSNEQYF
- | - | TRBJ1-1 | TRBV9 | TGTGCCAGCAGCGATTTAGCAGGCTGGGGGCCTGAAGCTTTCTTT | CASSDLAGWGPEAFF
- | - | TRBJ2-3 | TRBV10-3 | TGTGCCATCAGTGACAATACGCAGTATTTT | CAISDNTQYF
TRBD1 | - | TRBJ2-1 | TRBV18 | TGTGCCAGCTCACCTTTAGGACAGGGGAGTTCCTACAATGAGCAGTTCTTC | CASSPLGQGSSYNEQFF
- | - | TRBJ1-1 | TRBV11-3 | TGTGCCAGCAGCTTAGTCGGGAACACTGAAGCTTTCTTT | CASSLVGNTEAFF
- | - | TRBJ2-7 | TRBV7-2 | TGTGCCAGCAGCTTGGGTATCCAGGGGGGGCAGTACTTC | CASSLGIQGGQYF
- | - | TRBJ1-1 | TRBV5-1 | TGCGCCAGCAGCGACCTACAGGGTATTATGAACACTGAAGCTTTCTTT | CASSDLQGIMNTEAFF
- | - | TRBJ2-1 | TRBV14 | TGTGCCAGCAGCCCCCTCGATGAGCAGTTCTTC | CASSPLDEQFF
TRBD1 | - | TRBJ1-2 | TRBV5-5 | TGTGCCAGCAGCCCTAATCGACAGGGGAGGTTAAATTCCTATGGCTACACCTTC | CASSPNRQGRLNSYGYTF
- | - | TRBJ2-3 | TRBV18 | TGTGCCAGCTCCACCCTATTGGCGGCCACAGATACGCAGTATTTT | CASSTLLAATDTQYF
- | - | TRBJ2-7 | TRBV19 | TGTGCCAGTAGTATAATGGGGTCCTCTAGCACCTCCTACGAGCAGTACTTC | CASSIMGSSSTSYEQYF
- | - | TRBJ2-7 | TRBV9 | TGTGCCAGCAGCGTCGACTCTTTCTCCTACGAGCAGTACTTC | CASSVDSFSYEQYF
TRBD1 | - | TRBJ2-3 | TRBV5-1 | TGCGCCAGCAGCTTGGGGGGGACAGCGCCGGATACGCAGTATTTT | CASSLGGTAPDTQYF
- | - | TRBJ2-1 | TRBV6-5 | TGTGCCAGCAGTTTGGGGGCAGGGGCCCCCAATGAGCAGTTCTTC | CASSLGAGAPNEQFF
- | once | TRBJ1-5 | TRBV7-8 | TGTGCCAGCAGCTTAGGACAGTTGAATCAGCCCCAGCATTTT | CASSLGQLNQPQHF
- | - | TRBJ2-2 | TRBV9 | TGTGCCAGCAGCCAGATGACTAGTCCCACCGGGGAGCTGTTTTTT | CASSQMTSPTGELFF
TRBD1 | - | TRBJ2-4 | TRBV28 | TGTGCCAGCAAGCGCCAGACAAACAGGGGGATAGAAGCCAAAAACATTCAGTACTTC | CASKRQTNRGIEAKNIQYF
- | - | TRBJ2-7 | TRBV5-1 | TGCGCCAGCAGCTTGGTTGACTATGCCTACGAGCAGTACTTC | CASSLVDYAYEQYF
- | - | TRBJ2-7 | TRBV4-2 | TGTGCCAGCAGCCAAGATCGGCCGAGCGGGCAGGTCTCCTACGAGCAGTACTTC | CASSQDRPSGQVSYEQYF
TRBD2 | - | TRBJ2-3 | TRBV5-1 | TGCGCCAGCAGCTTGTGGGGCGGGAGGACAGATACGCAGTATTTT | CASSLWGGRTDTQYF
TRBD1 | - | TRBJ1-2 | TRBV6-5 | TGTGCCAGCGGAGTAACTGGACAGGGTATCTATGGCTACACCTTC | CASGVTGQGIYGYTF
- | - | TRBJ1-5 | TRBV28 | TGTGCCAGCAGAGGGGTCCTGATACAAAATCAGCCCCAGCATTTT | CASRGVLIQNQPQHF
- | - | TRBJ1-2 | TRBV5-6 | TGTGCCAGCAGCTTTAAGGACAGACTTTTAGGGTATGGCTACACCTTC | CASSFKDRLLGYGYTF
TRBD2 | - | TRBJ2-3 | TRBV5-1 | TGCGCCAGCAGATCCGTGATAGCGGGGGCAGATACGCAGTATTTT | CASRSVIAGADTQYF
TRBD1 | - | TRBJ2-1 | TRBV6-1 | TGTGCCAGCATACAGGACAGGGGAGGCCGTGAGCAGTTCTTC | CASIQDRGGREQFF
TRBD1 | few | TRBJ1-5 | TRBV18 | TGTGCCAGCTCTCTTAACACGGGACAGGTTAATCAGCCCCAGCATTTT | CASSLNTGQVNQPQHF
- | - | TRBJ2-2 | TRBV7-3 | TGTGCCAGCAGCCCAGGACACAACACCGGGGAGCTGTTTTTT | CASSPGHNTGELFF
- | - | TRBJ2-3 | TRBV19 | TGTGCCAGTAGTAGCCAGGCCCTGGGAGGCTACTCTAGCACAGATACGCAGTATTTT | CASSSQALGGYSSTDTQYF
- | - | TRBJ2-1 | TRBV28 | TGTGCCAGCAGTTTATCGGCAGGGAGGCGTCATGAGCAGTTCTTC | CASSLSAGRRHEQFF
TRBD2 | once | TRBJ2-2 | TRBV10-3 | TGTGCCATCAGTGAGAAGCGGGAGTTTAACGGGGAGCTGTTTTTT | CAISEKREFNGELFF
- | - | TRBJ2-3 | TRBV7-9 | TGTGCCAGCAGCTTATATCGAGGGGGTAGCACAGATACGCAGTATTTT | CASSLYRGGSTDTQYF
TRBD2 | - | TRBJ2-5 | TRBV6-5 | TGTGCCAGCACACTTAGCGGGATCGGGGGAGAGACCCAGTACTTC | CASTLSGIGGETQYF
TRBD2 | - | TRBJ2-3 | TRBV15 | TGTGCCACCAGTCCGCGACTAGCGGGCGGTACAGATACGCAGTATTTT | CATSPRLAGGTDTQYF
TRBD1 | - | TRBJ1-2 | TRBV5-4 | TGTGCCGCGGATCGGGACAGGGTAGGAGGCTACACCTTC | CAADRDRVGGYTF
TRBD2 | - | TRBJ2-7 | TRBV5-6 | TGTGCCAGCAGCCGTATCACTCCGGGGGGAAGCTCCTACGAGCAGTACTTC | CASSRITPGGSSYEQYF
TRBD2 | - | TRBJ2-1 | TRBV6-1 | TGTGCCAGCAGTGTAGCGGGAGGTAGTTATGAGCAGTTCTTC | CASSVAGGSYEQFF
- | - | TRBJ2-7 | TRBV4-2 | TGTGCCAGCAGCCAAGGGGCATTGGAGGGAAAAAGTTACGAGCAGTACTTC | CASSQGALEGKSYEQYF
- | - | TRBJ1-1 | TRBV18 | TGTGCCAGCTCACCTTCAGGCAGGGCTGAAGCTTTCTTT | CASSPSGRAEAFF
- | - | TRBJ2-1 | TRBV25-1 | TGTGCCAGCAGTGAAGGCGGGACCTTGAGGGCGAATGAGCAGTTCTTC | CASSEGGTLRANEQFF